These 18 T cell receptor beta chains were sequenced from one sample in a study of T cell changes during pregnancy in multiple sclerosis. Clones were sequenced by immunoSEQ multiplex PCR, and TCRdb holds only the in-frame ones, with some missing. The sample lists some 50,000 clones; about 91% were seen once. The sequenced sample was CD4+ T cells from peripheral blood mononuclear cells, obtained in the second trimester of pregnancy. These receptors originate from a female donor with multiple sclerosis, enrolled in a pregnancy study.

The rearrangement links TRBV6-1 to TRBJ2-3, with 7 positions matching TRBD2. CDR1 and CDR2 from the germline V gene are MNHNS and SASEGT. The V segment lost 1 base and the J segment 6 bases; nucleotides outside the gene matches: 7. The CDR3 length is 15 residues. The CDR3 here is CASSEVGGEGDTQYF. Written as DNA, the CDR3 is TGTGCCAGCAGTGAAGTGGGAGGGGAGGGGGATACGCAGTATTTT.

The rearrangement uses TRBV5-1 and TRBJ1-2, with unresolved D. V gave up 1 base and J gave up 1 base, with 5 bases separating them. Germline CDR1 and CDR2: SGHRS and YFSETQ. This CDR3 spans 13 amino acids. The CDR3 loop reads CASSLNSNYGYTF. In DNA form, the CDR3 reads TGCGCCAGCAGCTTGAACAGTAACTATGGCTACACCTTC.

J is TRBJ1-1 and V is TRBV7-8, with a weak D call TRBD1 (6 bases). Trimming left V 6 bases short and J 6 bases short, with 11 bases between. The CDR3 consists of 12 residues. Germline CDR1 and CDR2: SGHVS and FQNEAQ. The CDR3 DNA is TGTGCCAGCAGGGGGGCCTCGGCTGAAGCTTTCTTT. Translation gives CASRGASAEAFF.

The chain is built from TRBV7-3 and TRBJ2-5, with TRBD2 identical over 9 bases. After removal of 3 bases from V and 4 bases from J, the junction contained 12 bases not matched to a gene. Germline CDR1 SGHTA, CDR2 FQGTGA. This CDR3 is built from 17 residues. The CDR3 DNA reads TGTGCCAGCAGCTTGATCGGTAGCGGGAGTAGTGGAGAGACCCAGTACTTC. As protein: CASSLIGSGSSGETQYF.

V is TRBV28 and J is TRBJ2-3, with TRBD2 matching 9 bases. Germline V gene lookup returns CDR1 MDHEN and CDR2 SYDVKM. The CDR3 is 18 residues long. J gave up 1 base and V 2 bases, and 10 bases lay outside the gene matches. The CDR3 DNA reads TGTGCCAGCAGTTTACCGGCTAGCGGGGAAGAACGCACAGATACGCAGTATTTT. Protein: CASSLPASGEERTDTQYF. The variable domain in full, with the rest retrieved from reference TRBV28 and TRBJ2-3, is DVKVTQSSRYLVKRTGEKVFLECVQDMDHENMFWYRQDPGLGLRLIYFSYDVKMKEKGDIPEGYSVSREKKERFSLILESASTNQTSMYLCASSLPASGEERTDTQYFGPGTRLTVL.

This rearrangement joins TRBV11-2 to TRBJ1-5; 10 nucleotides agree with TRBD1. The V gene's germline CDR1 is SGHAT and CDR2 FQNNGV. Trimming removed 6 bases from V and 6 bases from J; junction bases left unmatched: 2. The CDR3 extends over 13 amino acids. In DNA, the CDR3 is TGTGCCAGCAGTGGGGACAGGGGTCAGCCCCAGCATTTT. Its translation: CASSGDRGQPQHF.

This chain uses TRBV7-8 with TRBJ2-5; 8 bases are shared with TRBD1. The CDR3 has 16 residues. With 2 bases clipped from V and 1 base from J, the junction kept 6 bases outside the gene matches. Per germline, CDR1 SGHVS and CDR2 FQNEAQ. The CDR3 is CASSLLPGQVQETQYF. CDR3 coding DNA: TGTGCCAGCAGCTTACTCCCGGGACAGGTCCAAGAGACCCAGTACTTC.

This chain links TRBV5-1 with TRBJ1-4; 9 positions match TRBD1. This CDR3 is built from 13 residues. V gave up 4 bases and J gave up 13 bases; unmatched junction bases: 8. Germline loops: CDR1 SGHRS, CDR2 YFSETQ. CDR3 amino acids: CASSQQGAGGLFF. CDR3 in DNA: TGCGCCAGCAGCCAACAGGGGGCGGGAGGACTGTTTTTT.

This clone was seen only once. CDR3: CATSPRTGDTEAFF. Written as DNA, the CDR3 is TGTGCGACCAGCCCTCGGACAGGGGACACTGAAGCTTTCTTT. The rearrangement uses TRBV5-4 and TRBJ1-1, with TRBD1 identical over 9 bases. CDR1 and CDR2 (germline): SGHNT, YYREEE (reference sequence). The CDR3 spans 14 residues.

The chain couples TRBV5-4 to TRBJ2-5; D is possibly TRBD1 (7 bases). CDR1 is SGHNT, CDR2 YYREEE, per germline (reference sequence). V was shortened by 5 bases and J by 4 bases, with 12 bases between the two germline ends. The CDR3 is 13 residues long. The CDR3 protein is CASSPGGLETQYF. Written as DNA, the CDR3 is TGTGCCAGCAGTCCAGGGGGGTTAGAGACCCAGTACTTC.

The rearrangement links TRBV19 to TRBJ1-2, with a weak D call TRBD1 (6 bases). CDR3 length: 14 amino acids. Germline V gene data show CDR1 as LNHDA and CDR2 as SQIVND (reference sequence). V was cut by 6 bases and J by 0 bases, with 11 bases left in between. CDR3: CASSLDSSNYGYTF. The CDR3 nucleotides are TGTGCCAGTAGCCTGGACAGTTCTAACTATGGCTACACCTTC.

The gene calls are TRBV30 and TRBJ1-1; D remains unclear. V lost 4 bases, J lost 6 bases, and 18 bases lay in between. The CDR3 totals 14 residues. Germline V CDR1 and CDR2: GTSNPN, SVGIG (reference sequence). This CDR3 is CAWTRKQPTSEAFF. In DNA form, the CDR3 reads TGTGCCTGGACACGAAAACAGCCGACATCTGAAGCTTTCTTT.

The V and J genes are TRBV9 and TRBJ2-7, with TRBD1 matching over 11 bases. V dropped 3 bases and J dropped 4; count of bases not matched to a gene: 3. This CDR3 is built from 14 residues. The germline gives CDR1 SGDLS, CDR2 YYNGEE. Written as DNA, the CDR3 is TGTGCCAGCAGCGCCGGGACAGGGGGGTACGAGCAGTACTTC. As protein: CASSAGTGGYEQYF. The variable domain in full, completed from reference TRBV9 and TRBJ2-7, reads DSGVTQTPKHLITATGQRVTLRCSPRSGDLSVYWYQQSLDQGLQFLIQYYNGEERAKGNILERFSAQQFPDLHSELNLSSLELGDSALYFCASSAGTGGYEQYFGPGTRLTVT.

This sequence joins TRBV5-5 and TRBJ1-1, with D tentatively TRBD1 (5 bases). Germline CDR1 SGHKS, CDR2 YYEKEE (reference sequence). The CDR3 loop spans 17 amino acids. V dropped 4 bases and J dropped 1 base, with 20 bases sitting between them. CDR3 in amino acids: CASSTPHTKGWNTEAFF. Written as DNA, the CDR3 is TGTGCCAGCAGCACGCCTCACACCAAGGGGTGGAACACTGAAGCTTTCTTT.

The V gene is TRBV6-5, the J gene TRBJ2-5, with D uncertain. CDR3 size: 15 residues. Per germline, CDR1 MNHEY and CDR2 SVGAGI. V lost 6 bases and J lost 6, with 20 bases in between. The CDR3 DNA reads TGTGCCAGCAGCCCTATGCTGGGTCCTAGGCAGACCCAGTACTTC. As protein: CASSPMLGPRQTQYF.

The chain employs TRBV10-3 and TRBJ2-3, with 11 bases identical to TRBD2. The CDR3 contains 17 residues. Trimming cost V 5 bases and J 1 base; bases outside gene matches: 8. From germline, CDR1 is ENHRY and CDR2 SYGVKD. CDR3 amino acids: CAISPSSLAGGTDTQYF. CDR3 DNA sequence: TGTGCCATCAGTCCCTCCTCACTAGCGGGGGGCACAGATACGCAGTATTTT.

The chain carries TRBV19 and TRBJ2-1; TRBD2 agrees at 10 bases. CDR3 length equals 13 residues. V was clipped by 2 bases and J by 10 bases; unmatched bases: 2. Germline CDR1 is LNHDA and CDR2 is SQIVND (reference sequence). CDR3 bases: TGTGCCAGTAGTATATTAGCGGGAGGCGAGCAGTTCTTC. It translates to CASSILAGGEQFF.

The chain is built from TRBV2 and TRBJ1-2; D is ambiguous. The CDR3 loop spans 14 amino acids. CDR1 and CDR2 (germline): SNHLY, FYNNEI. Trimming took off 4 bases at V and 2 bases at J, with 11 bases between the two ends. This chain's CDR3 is CASSGRGSNYGYTF. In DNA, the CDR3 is TGTGCCAGCAGTGGTCGGGGATCGAACTATGGCTACACCTTC.